This TCR beta chain was recovered during a study of blood T cell repertoires in COVID-19. Germline-derived CDR1 and CDR2 are ENHRY and SYGVKD. Trimming cost V 2 bases and J 1 base, with 6 bases left between them. The length of the CDR3 is 14 residues. Profiled with immunoSEQ multiplex PCR; TCRdb holds only in-frame clones, not every one. The sample lists almost 400,000 clones; approximately 89% were seen once. This receptor was identified in a woman younger than 45 who had recovered from COVID-19. This chain joins TRBV10-3 and TRBJ2-1, with a weak D call TRBD2 (6 bases). The sample taken for sequencing was PBMCs or T cells enriched from blood (not recorded which). The CDR3: CAISEAGSYNEQFF. As DNA, the CDR3 is TGTGCCATCAGTGAGGCGGGGTCCTACAATGAGCAGTTCTTC.